The clone carrying this T cell receptor (beta chain) was detected once. Germline V gene lookup returns CDR1 SGHRS and CDR2 YFSETQ. The ends lost 3 bases at V and 3 bases at J; junction bases unmatched: 6. The CDR3 contains 15 residues. The data derive from a study of blood T cell repertoires in COVID-19. Background on the study: The samples span acute and convalescent COVID-19 from the United States, Italy and Spain. PBMCs, B-cell-depleted T cells, or T cells provided the cDNA or gDNA that made up the material.

In the study's own analysis: Amplifying reference gene primers gave estimates of nucleated cell counts. Profiled with immunoSEQ multiplex PCR; TCRdb holds only in-frame clones, not every one. V and J calls and clone size are as listed in that table; D and trimming were resolved from the DNA. The data hold about 140,000 clones, with 82% observed a single time. This TCR was sampled from a woman of 80 years or more with acute or convalescent COVID-19. The rearrangement joins TRBV5-1 to TRBJ1-2; TRBD1 aligns across 9 bases. Sequenced input: peripheral blood. The CDR3 loop is CASSSWTGDHYGYTF. The DNA for the CDR3 is TGCGCCAGCAGCTCTTGGACAGGGGACCACTATGGCTACACCTTC.